The clone carrying this T cell receptor (beta chain) is labeled as medium-sized. Its antigen is currently unknown. Time point described: sample taken at primary tumor resection. Unsorted tumor, nontumor lung tissue or cryopreserved PBMC supplied the whole RNA. The donor population consisted of 72 patients with untreated, early-stage non-small cell lung cancer. This specimen belongs to a study of spatial heterogeneity in lung cancer. As for the study in general: For the average unique TCR and UMI combination, more than 8.5 occurrences appeared in raw reads.

This CDR3 spans 13 amino acids. CDR1 MNHNY and CDR2 SVGAGI come from the germline V gene (reference sequence). V was shortened by 2 bases and J by 8 bases, with 9 bases between the two germline ends. Study results and limitations: Blood carried ubiquitous expanded tumor TCRs more at resection than follow-up.

Every cDNA TCR molecule received its own unique molecular identifier. TCRdb reprocessed the 5' RACE reads with MiXCR, giving one entry per CDR3 protein. The data contain fewer than 8,000 distinct CDR3 sequences, 19% of them singletons. Sample: PBMCs, taken at surgery. This TCR was sampled from a female donor with early-stage non-small cell lung cancer. This rearrangement joins TRBV6-6 to TRBJ1-4; D is unresolved. The CDR3 is CASSYPYGEKLFF. CDR3 bases: TGTGCCAGCAGTTACCCATATGGGGAAAAACTGTTTTTT.